The 20 T cell receptor beta chains below were found in one sample sequenced in a study of T-cell memory formation after mild COVID-19. Via MiXCR, TCRdb re-called the 5' RACE reads, giving one row per CDR3 protein. Of about 290,000 distinct CDR3 sequences in the sample, approximately 15% were seen once. Sequenced input: PBMCs or a T cell subset sorted from them (not recorded which). These receptors were taken from a man in his late teens or twenties who had mild COVID-19 (a few samples of this study predate the infection). Cell type and time point are not known.

This chain uses TRBV11-2 with TRBJ1-2; D perhaps matches TRBD1 (5 bases). The V gene's germline CDR1 is SGHAT and CDR2 FQNNGV. The CDR3 runs 15 residues. V was pared by 6 bases and J by 6 bases, with 20 bases between. DNA for the CDR3: TGTGCCAGCAGTGGGGAAGGGGTATCAGTGGATGGCTACACCTTC. Its protein is CASSGEGVSVDGYTF.

This sequence joins TRBV6-2 or TRBV6-3 and TRBJ1-1; possible D gene TRBD1, 6 bases. Trimming shortened V by 4 bases and J by 4 bases, and 10 bases separated the two germline ends. The CDR3 totals 13 residues. The germline V gene encodes CDR1 MNHEY and CDR2 SVGEGT. CDR3: CASSLGAVTEAFF. The CDR3 nucleotides are TGTGCCAGCAGTTTGGGGGCAGTCACTGAAGCTTTCTTT.

This clonotype was seen a handful of times. The genes are TRBV4-1 and TRBJ1-2; D is undetermined. Looked up from germline, CDR1 is MGHRA and CDR2 is YSYEKL. The CDR3 has 14 residues. The V end was cut by 0 bases, the J end by 7 bases, with 12 bases between. The CDR3 DNA reads TGCGCCAGCAGCCAAGATACACTCGCACGTGGCTACACCTTC. Amino acids: CASSQDTLARGYTF.

The CDR3 DNA follows: TGTGCCTGGACGGAGGGCGCGGGCAATCAGCCCCAGCATTTT. Translating it yields CAWTEGAGNQPQHF. This rearrangement joins TRBV30 to TRBJ1-5; the D is unclear. This CDR3 comprises 14 residues. V lost 4 bases to trimming and J lost 2 bases, with 12 bases between them. Germline lookup yields CDR1 GTSNPN and CDR2 SVGIG (reference sequence).

The chain is built from TRBV10-3 and TRBJ1-1; 9 nucleotides line up with TRBD1. The V segment lost 6 bases and the J segment 7 bases; nucleotides outside the gene matches: 3. The CDR3 is 12 residues long. Germline CDR1 reads ENHRY; CDR2 reads SYGVKD. The CDR3 reads CAIRGTGNEAFF. In DNA form, the CDR3 reads TGTGCCATCAGGGGGACAGGGAATGAAGCTTTCTTT.

This rearrangement joins TRBV19 to TRBJ2-7; 7 bases are a match to TRBD1. The CDR3 sequence is 15 residues long. CDR1 and CDR2 from the germline V gene are LNHDA and SQIVND (reference sequence). J was trimmed by 0 bases and V by 6 bases; bases with no gene match: 8. The CDR3 reads CASRGPRTGSYEQYF. Here the CDR3 DNA reads TGTGCCAGTAGAGGGCCGAGGACAGGCTCCTACGAGCAGTACTTC.

This clonotype was seen a handful of times. The rearrangement joins TRBV29-1 to TRBJ2-1; TRBD2 matches at 8 bases. V was pared by 3 bases and J by 4 bases, with 20 bases of the junction left unmatched. Germline V gene data show CDR1 as SQVTM and CDR2 as ANQGSEA. The CDR3 has 19 amino acids. The CDR3 here is CSVDSFFFPGLEKYNEQFF. The CDR3 region has the DNA TGCAGCGTTGATTCGTTTTTTTTTCCGGGACTAGAAAAGTACAATGAGCAGTTCTTC.

The sample holds a few counts of this clonotype. The V gene is TRBV7-8, the J gene TRBJ2-1, with no clear D. Looked up from germline, CDR1 is SGHVS and CDR2 is FQNEAQ. The CDR3 totals 15 residues. The ends were cut back, 4 bases at V and 3 bases at J, with 13 bases in the middle. The DNA of the CDR3 is TGTGCCAGCAGCTCCTTGGGCGGTATCTACAATGAGCAGTTCTTC. Its protein is CASSSLGGIYNEQFF. Filled out from reference TRBV7-8 and TRBJ2-1, the complete variable domain reads GAGVSQSPRYKVAKRGQDVALRCDPISGHVSLFWYQQALGQGPEFLTYFQNEAQLDKSGLPSDRFFAERPEGSVSTLKIQRTQQEDSAVYLCASSSLGGIYNEQFFGPGTRLTVL.

This clonotype has a count of ten or more. The chain is built from TRBV5-1 and TRBJ1-2, with D perhaps matching TRBD1 (5 bases). The CDR3 runs to 17 residues. V lost 4 bases, J lost 2 bases, and 21 bases lay in between. Germline V lookup: CDR1 SGHRS, CDR2 YFSETQ. Written as DNA, the CDR3 is TGCGCCAGCAGCCGAGGGGAAGGTGGGAGGCAGAACTATGGCTACACCTTC. Translating it yields CASSRGEGGRQNYGYTF.

This clonotype was seen a handful of times. This sequence joins TRBV4-1 and TRBJ1-6; weak D call: TRBD1 (5 bases). Trimming left V 4 bases short and J 16 bases short, with 14 bases between. The germline V gene has CDR1 MGHRA and CDR2 YSYEKL. This CDR3 has 12 amino acids. CDR3 bases: TGCGCCAGCAGCCTCGACGGGGACCAGCTCCACTTT. This encodes CASSLDGDQLHF.

V is TRBV14 and J is TRBJ2-7; weak D call: TRBD1 (5 bases). The CDR3 is 14 residues long. V was shortened by 3 bases and J by 2 bases, with 11 bases between the two germline ends. Germline CDR1 SGHDN, CDR2 FVKESK. CDR3 protein: CASSQLGVPYEQYV. The DNA of the CDR3 is TGTGCCAGCAGCCAGTTAGGGGTTCCCTACGAGCAGTACGTC.

This clonotype was seen at least ten times. The chain employs TRBV5-1 and TRBJ2-3, with D perhaps matching TRBD1 or TRBD2 (5 bases each). This CDR3 region has 14 residues. CDR1 SGHRS and CDR2 YFSETQ come from the germline V gene. The V gene lost 6 bases and the J gene lost 0 bases, with 11 bases spanning the gap. CDR3 bases: TGCGCCAGCATGAGGGGCCCTAGCACAGATACGCAGTATTTT. Its translation is CASMRGPSTDTQYF.

The chain couples TRBV5-6 to TRBJ1-1; tentatively, D is TRBD1 (6 bases). This CDR3 comprises 14 residues. CDR1 and CDR2 (germline): SGHDT, YYEEEE. Trimming shortened V by 5 bases and J by 6 bases, and 17 bases separated the two germline ends. The CDR3 reads CASSTTGGAPEAFF. The CDR3 nucleotides are TGTGCCAGCAGTACAACTGGGGGGGCGCCTGAAGCTTTCTTT.

This clonotype was recorded a few times. This rearrangement joins TRBV5-4 to TRBJ1-1; D possibly corresponds to TRBD1 (5 bases). Trimming stripped 4 bases from V and 0 bases from J, with 7 bases between. Germline lookup yields CDR1 SGHNT and CDR2 YYREEE (reference sequence). CDR3 size: 13 residues. CDR3 DNA: TGTGCCAGCAGCGGGGGACTGAACACTGAAGCTTTCTTT. Translated, it gives CASSGGLNTEAFF.

The chain has TRBV6-4 and TRBJ1-1; D is unresolved. V lost 6 bases and J 5 bases, leaving 19 bases between the germline ends. Germline V CDR1 and CDR2: MRHNA, SNTAGT. CDR3 length equals 15 residues. Written as DNA, the CDR3 is TGTGCCAGCAGCCAGAGCCCTGTTTTCGGGACTGAAGCTTTCTTT. Protein product: CASSQSPVFGTEAFF.

The rearrangement uses TRBV5-1 and TRBJ1-1, with no clear D. The ends were cut back, 0 bases at V and 1 base at J, with 7 bases in the middle. This CDR3 has 14 residues. Germline CDR1 is SGHRS and CDR2 is YFSETQ. CDR3 DNA sequence: TGCGCCAGCAGCTTGGACGGGCAGAACACTGAAGCTTTCTTT. Translated, it gives CASSLDGQNTEAFF.

This clonotype was picked up a small number of times. The gene calls are TRBV5-1 and TRBJ2-5; D possibly matches TRBD1 or TRBD2 (5 bases each). V was pared by 5 bases and J by 5 bases, with 13 bases between. This CDR3 has 13 amino acids. Germline CDR1 and CDR2: SGHRS and YFSETQ. DNA of the CDR3: TGCGCCAGCAGGAAGTCCGGGGCCGAGACCCAGTACTTC. Translated: CASRKSGAETQYF.

This clonotype was detected many times. The CDR3 region has the DNA TGTGCCAGCAGCTCACAAACCCGCCTGGCTAGCGAAGTCACCTACGAGCAGTACGTC. It is translated as CASSSQTRLASEVTYEQYV. The chain has TRBV7-3 and TRBJ2-7; possible D gene TRBD2, 6 bases. Germline assignment: CDR1 SGHTA and CDR2 FQGTGA. Trimming removed 4 bases at V and 2 bases at J, with 27 bases between. This CDR3 is built from 19 residues.

This chain joins TRBV5-6 and TRBJ2-5; tentatively, D is TRBD2 (6 bases). Deletions cut 1 base from V and 1 base from J, with 14 bases between. Germline CDR1 SGHDT, CDR2 YYEEEE. This CDR3 is built from 16 residues. The DNA of the CDR3 is TGTGCCAGCAGCTTGCCCTCGTGGGACTCCCAAGAGACCCAGTACTTC. It codes for CASSLPSWDSQETQYF.

The chain carries TRBV5-1 and TRBJ2-3; 10 bases map to TRBD2. Trimming cost V 0 bases and J 2 bases; bases outside gene matches: 3. The CDR3 contains 16 residues. Germline CDR1 reads SGHRS; CDR2 reads YFSETQ. The CDR3 loop is CASSLVLAGATDTQYF. The CDR3 region has the DNA TGCGCCAGCAGCTTGGTCCTAGCGGGGGCCACAGATACGCAGTATTTT.